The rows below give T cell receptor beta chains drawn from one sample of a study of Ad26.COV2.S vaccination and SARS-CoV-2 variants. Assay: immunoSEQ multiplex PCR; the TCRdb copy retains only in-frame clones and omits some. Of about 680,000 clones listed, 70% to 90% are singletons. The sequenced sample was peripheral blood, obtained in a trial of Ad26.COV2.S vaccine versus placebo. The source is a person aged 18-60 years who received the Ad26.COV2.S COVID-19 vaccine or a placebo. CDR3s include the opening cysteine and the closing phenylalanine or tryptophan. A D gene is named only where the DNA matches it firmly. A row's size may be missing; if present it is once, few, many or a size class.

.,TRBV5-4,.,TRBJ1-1,CASSLGQKNTEAFF,TGTGCCAGCAGCTTGGGACAGAAGAACACTGAAGCTTTCTTT
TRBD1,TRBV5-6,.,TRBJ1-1,CASSADRGRDYTEAFF,TGTGCCAGCAGCGCGGACAGGGGGCGCGATTACACTGAAGCTTTCTTT
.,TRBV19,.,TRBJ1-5,CASSLRVNQPQHF,TGTGCCAGTAGTTTACGGGTCAATCAGCCCCAGCATTTT
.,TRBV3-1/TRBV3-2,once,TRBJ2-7,CASSLLAVSYEQYF,TGTGCCAGCAGCCTTCTGGCGGTATCCTACGAGCAGTACTTC
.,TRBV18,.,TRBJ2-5,CASSPPQGNQETQYF,TGTGCCAGCTCACCACCGCAAGGAAACCAAGAGACCCAGTACTTC
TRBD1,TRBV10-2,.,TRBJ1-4,CASSEGTGFVLGTNEKLFF,TGCGCCAGCAGTGAGGGGACAGGGTTCGTTTTAGGAACTAATGAAAAACTGTTTTTT
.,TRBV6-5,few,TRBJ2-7,CASSYSYPGNSYEQYF,TGTGCCAGCAGTTACTCGTATCCGGGAAACTCCTACGAGCAGTACTTC
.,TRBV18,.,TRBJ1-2,CASSPPRTGYTF,TGTGCCAGCTCACCACCGCGGACAGGCTACACCTTC
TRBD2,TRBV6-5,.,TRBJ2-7,CAGGGYEQYF,TGTGCCGGCGGGGGCTACGAGCAGTACTTC
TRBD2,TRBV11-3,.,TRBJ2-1,CASSWRTSPYNEQFF,TGTGCCAGCAGCTGGAGGACTAGCCCCTACAATGAGCAGTTCTTC
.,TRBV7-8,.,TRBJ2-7,CASSLGGIYEQYF,TGTGCCAGCAGCTTAGGGGGGATATACGAGCAGTACTTC
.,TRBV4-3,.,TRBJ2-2,CASSQERSGATNTGELFF,TGCGCCAGCAGCCAAGAGAGATCCGGGGCGACAAACACCGGGGAGCTGTTTTTT
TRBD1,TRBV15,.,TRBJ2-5,CATSRSGQGSETQYF,TGTGCCACCAGCAGATCCGGACAGGGAAGTGAGACCCAGTACTTC
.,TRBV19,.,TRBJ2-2,CASSSHGTGELFF,TGTGCCAGTAGTTCTCATGGGACCGGGGAGCTGTTTTTT
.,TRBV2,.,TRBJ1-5,CASSETAGVVLQPQHF,TGTGCCAGCAGTGAAACGGCAGGGGTCGTCCTTCAGCCCCAGCATTTT
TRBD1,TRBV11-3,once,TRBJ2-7,CASSLGTGGTYEQYF,TGTGCCAGCAGCCTCGGGACAGGGGGCACATACGAGCAGTACTTC
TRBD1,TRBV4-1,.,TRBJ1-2,CASSPGDRVGGYTF,TGCGCCAGCAGCCCGGGGGACAGGGTCGGCGGCTACACCTTC
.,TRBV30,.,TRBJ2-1,CAGDSLSYNEQFF,TGTGCCGGAGATAGTCTGTCCTACAATGAGCAGTTCTTC
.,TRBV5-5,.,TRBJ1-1,CASSPYTLNEAFF,TGTGCCAGCAGCCCTTATACATTGAACGAAGCTTTCTTT
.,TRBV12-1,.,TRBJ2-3,CASSCTSGGTRYYTDTQYF,TGTGCCAGCAGCTGTACTAGCGGGGGGACCAGATATTACACAGATACGCAGTATTTT
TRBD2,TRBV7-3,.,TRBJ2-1,CASSDQLAGGLVF,TGTGCCAGCAGCGATCAATTAGCGGGGGGTTTGGTCTTC
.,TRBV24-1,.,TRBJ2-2,CATSDPSGLTGELFF,TGTGCCACCAGTGACCCTTCGGGGTTAACCGGGGAGCTGTTTTTT
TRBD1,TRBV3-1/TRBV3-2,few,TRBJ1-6,CASSPLGGQGSNSPLHF,TGTGCCAGCAGCCCGCTCGGGGGACAGGGGTCTAATTCACCCCTCCACTTT
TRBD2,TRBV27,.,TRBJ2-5,CASSPLGDSGKETQYF,TGTGCCAGCAGTCCCCTCGGGGATAGCGGGAAAGAGACCCAGTACTTC
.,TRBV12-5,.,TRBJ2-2,CASGTRGELFF,TGTGCTAGTGGAACTAGGGGGGAGCTGTTTTTT
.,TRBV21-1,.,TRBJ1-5,CASNPSRGTGVHSNQPQHF,TGTGCCAGCAACCCTTCCCGTGGGACAGGGGTACATAGCAATCAGCCCCAGCATTTT
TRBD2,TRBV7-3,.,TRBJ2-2,CASSSGLAGFGELFF,TGTGCCAGCAGCTCAGGACTAGCGGGGTTCGGGGAGCTGTTTTTT
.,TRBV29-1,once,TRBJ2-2,CSAISVRRGGELFF,TGCAGCGCCATCTCTGTCAGGAGAGGCGGGGAGCTGTTTTTT
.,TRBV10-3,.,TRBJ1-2,CAIRTGGIEGYTF,TGTGCCATCAGGACCGGGGGGATTGAGGGCTACACCTTC
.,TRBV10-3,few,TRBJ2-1,CAISVSVTYNEQFF,TGTGCCATCAGTGTCAGCGTGACCTACAATGAGCAGTTCTTC
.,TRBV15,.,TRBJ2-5,CATRSSSSGETQYF,TGTGCCACCCGATCCTCGAGTTCGGGGGAGACCCAGTACTTC
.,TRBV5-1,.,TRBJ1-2,CASSLEQNYGYTF,TGCGCCAGCAGCTTGGAACAGAACTATGGCTACACCTTC
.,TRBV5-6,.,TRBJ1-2,CASSLVGGVGYTF,TGTGCCAGCAGCTTGGTAGGAGGAGTAGGCTACACCTTC
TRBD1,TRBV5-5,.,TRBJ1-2,CASTSPGQGQGYTF,TGTGCCAGCACCTCCCCCGGACAGGGACAGGGCTACACCTTC
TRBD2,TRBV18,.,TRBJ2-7,CASSPPASGRYEQYF,TGTGCCAGCTCACCACCCGCTAGCGGGAGGTACGAGCAGTACTTC
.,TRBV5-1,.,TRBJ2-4,CASSLGQGAKNIQYF,TGCGCCAGCAGCTTGGGGCAGGGCGCCAAAAACATTCAGTACTTC
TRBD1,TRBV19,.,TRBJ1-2,CASSPWTGKNYGYTF,TGTGCCAGTAGTCCCTGGACAGGGAAGAACTATGGCTACACCTTC
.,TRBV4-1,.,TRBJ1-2,CASSQARGMRDGYTF,TGCGCCAGCAGCCAAGCACGGGGTATGAGGGATGGCTACACCTTC
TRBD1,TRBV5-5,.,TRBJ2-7,CASSKDRGLTYEQYF,TGTGCCAGCAGCAAAGACAGGGGGCTGACCTACGAGCAGTACTTC
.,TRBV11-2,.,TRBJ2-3,CASSDARTDTQYF,TGTGCCAGCAGCGACGCCCGCACAGATACGCAGTATTTT
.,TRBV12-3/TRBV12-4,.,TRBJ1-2,CASSLNTNYGYTF,TGTGCCAGCAGTTTGAACACTAACTATGGCTACACCTTC
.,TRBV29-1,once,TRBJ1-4,CSVVMRTNEKLFF,TGCAGCGTTGTAATGAGGACTAATGAAAAACTGTTTTTT
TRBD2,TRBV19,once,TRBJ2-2,CASSKRGGFKTGELFF,TGTGCCAGTAGCAAGCGGGGGGGATTTAAAACCGGGGAGCTGTTTTTT
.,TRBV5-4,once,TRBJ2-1,CASGLNNEQFF,TGTGCTTCGGGACTTAACAATGAGCAGTTCTTC
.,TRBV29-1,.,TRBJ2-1,CSVSRGGFNEQFF,TGCAGCGTTTCCAGGGGAGGATTCAATGAGCAGTTCTTC
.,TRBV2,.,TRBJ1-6,CANTGEGNSPLHF,TGTGCCAACACGGGGGAAGGTAATTCACCCCTCCACTTT
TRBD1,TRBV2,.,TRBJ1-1,CAGYRGVQAFF,TGTGCCGGATACAGGGGAGTACAAGCTTTCTTT
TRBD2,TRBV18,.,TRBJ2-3,CASSPPGREGTDTQYF,TGTGCCAGCTCACCACCTGGGCGGGAGGGCACAGATACGCAGTATTTT
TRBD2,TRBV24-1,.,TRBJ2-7,CATSDPSGYEQYF,TGTGCCACCAGTGATCCTAGCGGGTACGAGCAGTACTTC
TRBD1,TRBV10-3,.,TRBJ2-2,CAITQGAGELFF,TGTGCCATCACCCAGGGGGCCGGGGAGCTGTTTTTT
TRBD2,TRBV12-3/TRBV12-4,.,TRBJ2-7,CASGHGGIEQYF,TGTGCCAGCGGCCACGGGGGGATCGAGCAGTACTTC
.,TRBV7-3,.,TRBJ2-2,CASSPGTLYANTGELFF,TGTGCCAGCAGCCCAGGGACTCTCTACGCTAACACCGGGGAGCTGTTTTTT
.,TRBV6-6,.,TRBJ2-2,CASSGDLNTGELFF,TGTGCCAGCAGTGGCGACTTGAACACCGGGGAGCTGTTTTTT
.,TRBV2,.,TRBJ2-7,CASNLPGIYEQYF,TGTGCCAGCAATCTGCCAGGGATCTACGAGCAGTACTTC
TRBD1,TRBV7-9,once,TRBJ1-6,CASSYGQGRSPLHF,TGTGCCAGCAGCTACGGACAGGGGCGTTCACCCCTCCACTTT